A selection of T cell receptor beta chains follows, all from one sample in a study of breast tumors, draining lymph nodes, adjacent tissues. MiXCR, run by TCRdb on the multiplex PCR reads, gives a single entry per CDR3 protein. The table lists about 230,000 distinct CDR3 sequences, about 30% of them singletons, with about 1.4% in the top ten. Source material: axillary lymph node tissue. Receptor source: a female donor with breast cancer. Some clones in this sample may be carry-over from other donors' samples. Both conserved end residues are part of each CDR3. Each record gives: CDR3 DNA, CDR3 protein, clone size, J gene, D gene, V gene. A D gene is named only where the DNA matches it firmly. Size tells how often a clone was seen (once, few, many) or the class of an expanded clone, and some rows leave it out.

CDR3nt: TGCGCCAGCAGCTTCGGGGACAGCTCTTATTCACCCCTCCACTTT; CDR3aa: CASSFGDSSYSPLHF; abundance: NA; j_gene: TRBJ1-6; d_gene: TRBD1; v_gene: TRBV5-1
CDR3nt: TGTGCCAGCTCACCCAACCGACAAACAGCTAACTATGGCTACACCTTC; CDR3aa: CASSPNRQTANYGYTF; abundance: many; j_gene: TRBJ1-2; d_gene: NA; v_gene: TRBV18
CDR3nt: TGTGCTAGCAGCCCCACAGGGGCCACAGATACGCAGTATTTT; CDR3aa: CASSPTGATDTQYF; abundance: many; j_gene: TRBJ2-3; d_gene: TRBD1; v_gene: TRBV7-7
CDR3nt: TGTGCCACCAGCAGTATGCGGGGAGAGACCCAGTACTTC; CDR3aa: CATSSMRGETQYF; abundance: many; j_gene: TRBJ2-5; d_gene: NA; v_gene: TRBV15
CDR3nt: TGTGCCAGCAGCCAAGGGGCCTCGGGTACAGATACGCAGTATTTT; CDR3aa: CASSQGASGTDTQYF; abundance: many; j_gene: TRBJ2-3; d_gene: NA; v_gene: TRBV12-3/TRBV12-4
CDR3nt: TGTGCCACCAGTGACAGGTCCAATCAGCCCCAGCATTTT; CDR3aa: CATSDRSNQPQHF; abundance: many; j_gene: TRBJ1-5; d_gene: NA; v_gene: TRBV15
CDR3nt: TGTGCCATCAGCTCGACAGGGGGCACAGATACGCAGTTCTTC; CDR3aa: CAISSTGGTDTQFF; abundance: NA; j_gene: TRBJ2-1; d_gene: TRBD1; v_gene: TRBV10-3
CDR3nt: TGCGCCAGCAGCTTAGAATGGTCCGACGGCCACACCTTC; CDR3aa: CASSLEWSDGHTF; abundance: NA; j_gene: TRBJ1-2; d_gene: NA; v_gene: TRBV5-1
CDR3nt: TGTGCCGTGATGGGACAGGGAACCGATACGCAGTATTTT; CDR3aa: CAVMGQGTDTQYF; abundance: NA; j_gene: TRBJ2-3; d_gene: TRBD1; v_gene: TRBV18
CDR3nt: TGTGCCAGCGCCCTAGCGAATCGTAATGAGCAGTTCTTC; CDR3aa: CASALANRNEQFF; abundance: many; j_gene: TRBJ2-1; d_gene: NA; v_gene: TRBV6-1
CDR3nt: TGTGCCAGCAGCTTAGGCGAGAGACAGGGGGCTTCCTACGAGCAGTACTTC; CDR3aa: CASSLGERQGASYEQYF; abundance: NA; j_gene: TRBJ2-7; d_gene: TRBD1; v_gene: TRBV13
CDR3nt: TGTGCCAGCAGTTACCCTGCCGGGACTAACTACAATGAGCAGTTCTTC; CDR3aa: CASSYPAGTNYNEQFF; abundance: many; j_gene: TRBJ2-1; d_gene: TRBD2; v_gene: TRBV6-6
CDR3nt: TGTGCCAGCTCACCCGACCAAGGCAATGAGCAGTTCTTC; CDR3aa: CASSPDQGNEQFF; abundance: many; j_gene: TRBJ2-1; d_gene: NA; v_gene: TRBV18
CDR3nt: TGCAGTGCCGCCCAGGACTTATATACGCAGTATTTT; CDR3aa: CSAAQDLYTQYF; abundance: many; j_gene: TRBJ2-3; d_gene: NA; v_gene: TRBV20-1
CDR3nt: TGCAGTGCCATCCTACGGGGGCTCATGAACACTGAAGCTTTCTTT; CDR3aa: CSAILRGLMNTEAFF; abundance: NA; j_gene: TRBJ1-1; d_gene: NA; v_gene: TRBV20-1
CDR3nt: TGTGCCAGCAGAGCAATGAAAGGGACCAATTCACCCCTCCACTTT; CDR3aa: CASRAMKGTNSPLHF; abundance: NA; j_gene: TRBJ1-6; d_gene: NA; v_gene: TRBV12-5
CDR3nt: TGTGCCAGCAGGCAGGGTGATTCACCCCTCCACTTT; CDR3aa: CASRQGDSPLHF; abundance: NA; j_gene: TRBJ1-6; d_gene: NA; v_gene: TRBV6-5
CDR3nt: TGTGCCAGCTCGGAGGGACAGGGCAACACTGAAGCTTTCTTT; CDR3aa: CASSEGQGNTEAFF; abundance: NA; j_gene: TRBJ1-1; d_gene: TRBD1; v_gene: TRBV18
CDR3nt: TGCGCCAGCAGCCAAGATTTACAGATAGCCAAAAACATTCAGTACTTC; CDR3aa: CASSQDLQIAKNIQYF; abundance: few; j_gene: TRBJ2-4; d_gene: NA; v_gene: TRBV4-1
CDR3nt: TGTGCCAGCAGTTTATCCGGGCAGAAGACCTACGAGCAGTACTTC; CDR3aa: CASSLSGQKTYEQYF; abundance: few; j_gene: TRBJ2-7; d_gene: NA; v_gene: TRBV28
CDR3nt: TGCAGTGCTAGTTTGGAGAACACTGAAGCTTTCTTT; CDR3aa: CSASLENTEAFF; abundance: NA; j_gene: TRBJ1-1; d_gene: NA; v_gene: TRBV20-1
CDR3nt: TGTGCCAGCAGCCAAGCAAGCGGGAGGGGGGAGACCCAGTACTTC; CDR3aa: CASSQASGRGETQYF; abundance: NA; j_gene: TRBJ2-5; d_gene: TRBD2; v_gene: TRBV3-1
CDR3nt: TGTGCCAGCAGCTATGGAACAGGACTGACCGGGGAGCTGTTTTTT; CDR3aa: CASSYGTGLTGELFF; abundance: once; j_gene: TRBJ2-2; d_gene: NA; v_gene: TRBV11-3
CDR3nt: TGTGCCAGCAGCCCAGAACCCCCTAGCGGGGGCAACACCGGGGAGCTGTTTTTT; CDR3aa: CASSPEPPSGGNTGELFF; abundance: NA; j_gene: TRBJ2-2; d_gene: TRBD2; v_gene: TRBV11-2
CDR3nt: TGTGCCAGCAGCCCTCATGGACACTCTGGAAACACCATATATTTT; CDR3aa: CASSPHGHSGNTIYF; abundance: many; j_gene: TRBJ1-3; d_gene: NA; v_gene: TRBV7-8
CDR3nt: TGTGCCCTACGAGCGGGCACGACCGGGGAGCTGTTTTTT; CDR3aa: CALRAGTTGELFF; abundance: NA; j_gene: TRBJ2-2; d_gene: NA; v_gene: TRBV7-9
CDR3nt: TGTGCCAGCAGTTCGGGACAGTTTAGCAATCAGCCCCAGCATTTT; CDR3aa: CASSSGQFSNQPQHF; abundance: NA; j_gene: TRBJ1-5; d_gene: TRBD1; v_gene: TRBV28
CDR3nt: TGTGCCAGCAGTCCAGGACAGGCACATAATTCACCCCTCCACTTT; CDR3aa: CASSPGQAHNSPLHF; abundance: NA; j_gene: TRBJ1-6; d_gene: TRBD1; v_gene: TRBV12-3/TRBV12-4
CDR3nt: TGTGCCAGCAGTTTTGGACGTTCACCCCAGCATTTT; CDR3aa: CASSFGRSPQHF; abundance: NA; j_gene: TRBJ1-5; d_gene: NA; v_gene: TRBV12-3/TRBV12-4
CDR3nt: TGTGCCAGCAGTGTACAGGGGGCCGCCGGGGAGCAGTACTTC; CDR3aa: CASSVQGAAGEQYF; abundance: NA; j_gene: TRBJ2-7; d_gene: TRBD1; v_gene: TRBV2
CDR3nt: TGTGCCAGTAGGCGGACTAGCGGCTCCTACGAGCAGTACTTC; CDR3aa: CASRRTSGSYEQYF; abundance: many; j_gene: TRBJ2-7; d_gene: TRBD2; v_gene: TRBV19
CDR3nt: TGCAGCCCTGGATCTTGGGACAATGAGCAGTTCTTC; CDR3aa: CSPGSWDNEQFF; abundance: many; j_gene: TRBJ2-1; d_gene: NA; v_gene: TRBV29-1
CDR3nt: TGTGCCACCAGTGGGGGGTTTCGAGAGACCCAGTACTTC; CDR3aa: CATSGGFRETQYF; abundance: many; j_gene: TRBJ2-5; d_gene: NA; v_gene: TRBV24-1
CDR3nt: TGTGCCACCAGCAGCGGACGATCCCAGTACTTC; CDR3aa: CATSSGRSQYF; abundance: many; j_gene: TRBJ2-5; d_gene: NA; v_gene: TRBV15
CDR3nt: TGTGCCAGCAGTGAAGGACTAGCGGGGGCCCGAATCTCCTACGAGCAGTACTTC; CDR3aa: CASSEGLAGARISYEQYF; abundance: many; j_gene: TRBJ2-7; d_gene: TRBD2; v_gene: TRBV2
CDR3nt: TGTGCCAGCAATTCTCGGACGGGCTATGGCTACACCTTC; CDR3aa: CASNSRTGYGYTF; abundance: many; j_gene: TRBJ1-2; d_gene: NA; v_gene: TRBV6-6
CDR3nt: TGTGCCAGCAGCCTCGCCGGGGCGGGAGGGGAGCAGTACTTC; CDR3aa: CASSLAGAGGEQYF; abundance: many; j_gene: TRBJ2-7; d_gene: TRBD2; v_gene: TRBV6-5
CDR3nt: TGTGCCAGCAGTTTAGGCACGGGACAGGGGAGCCCTGAAGCTTTCTTT; CDR3aa: CASSLGTGQGSPEAFF; abundance: NA; j_gene: TRBJ1-1; d_gene: TRBD1; v_gene: TRBV12-3/TRBV12-4
CDR3nt: TGTGCTAGCAGCTTCACTAGTAGTGAGACCCAGTACTTC; CDR3aa: CASSFTSSETQYF; abundance: many; j_gene: TRBJ2-5; d_gene: NA; v_gene: TRBV7-7
CDR3nt: TGTGCCGTTCTAGCGGGGAGCGGGGAGCAGTTCTTC; CDR3aa: CAVLAGSGEQFF; abundance: many; j_gene: TRBJ2-1; d_gene: TRBD2; v_gene: TRBV24-1
CDR3nt: TGTGCCAGCAGTTCACTAGCGGGGGACTCGCATGAGCAGTTCTTC; CDR3aa: CASSSLAGDSHEQFF; abundance: NA; j_gene: TRBJ2-1; d_gene: TRBD2; v_gene: TRBV28
CDR3nt: TGTGCCAGCAGTGACCCGGGACAGGTCGACAATGAGCAGTTCTTC; CDR3aa: CASSDPGQVDNEQFF; abundance: many; j_gene: TRBJ2-1; d_gene: TRBD1; v_gene: TRBV6-1
CDR3nt: TGCGCCAGCAGCTTTGCTGAGGGGGGGGTCAAAAACATTCAGTACTTC; CDR3aa: CASSFAEGGVKNIQYF; abundance: many; j_gene: TRBJ2-4; d_gene: NA; v_gene: TRBV5-1
CDR3nt: TGTGCCACCAGTGATCAGAGCGGGAGGGCCAACGTCCTGACTTTC; CDR3aa: CATSDQSGRANVLTF; abundance: once; j_gene: TRBJ2-6; d_gene: TRBD2; v_gene: TRBV24-1
CDR3nt: TGCGCCAGCAGCTCGGCGGGGACGTACGAGCAGTACTTC; CDR3aa: CASSSAGTYEQYF; abundance: many; j_gene: TRBJ2-7; d_gene: NA; v_gene: TRBV5-1
CDR3nt: TGTGCCAGCAGCGGTAGCGGGGGGCAGGAGACCCAGTCCTTC; CDR3aa: CASSGSGGQETQSF; abundance: few; j_gene: TRBJ2-5; d_gene: TRBD2; v_gene: TRBV9